The next 18 T cell receptor beta chains were all read from a single sample in a study of T cells after yellow fever vaccination. From the 5' RACE reads, TCRdb called clonotypes with MiXCR, one entry per CDR3 protein. The data contain 450,000 to 650,000 distinct CDR3 sequences, approximately 15% of them singletons. The sample here was PBMCs, taken on the day of the yellow fever booster vaccination. The receptors come from a man younger than 45 who received the YFV17D yellow fever vaccine.

Worth noting for this clonotype: An end of the junction does not agree with germline; a read error may underlie this. The chain joins TRBV6-2 or TRBV6-3 to TRBJ2-7; D uncertain. There are 16 residues in the CDR3. Per the germline V gene, CDR1 is MNHEY and CDR2 is SVGEGT. In DNA form, the CDR3 reads TGTGCCAGCTGTTACTCGAGGTCGGCGGTAACCTACGAGCAGTACTTC. Translation gives CASCYSRSAVTYEQYF.

This clonotype occurred a few times. The V call is TRBV7-2, the J call TRBJ2-1; 7 nucleotides agree with TRBD1. This CDR3 has 12 amino acids. Germline V gene sequence: CDR1 SGHTA, CDR2 FQGNSA. The ends lost 5 bases at V and 12 bases at J; junction bases unmatched: 7. CDR3 sequence: CASSPGQDRQFF. DNA of the CDR3: TGTGCCAGCAGCCCCGGACAGGACCGGCAGTTCTTC.

As regards this clonotype: It is likely a read error, because the conserved phenylalanine at the end of the CDR3 is missing. DNA of the CDR3: TGTGCCAGCTCACCATTAACGAGAGAGACCCAGTACTTA. This codes for CASSPLTRETQYL. J is TRBJ2-5 and V is TRBV18; D is uncertain. The CDR3 is made up of 13 amino acids. Per germline, CDR1 KGHSH and CDR2 LQKENI. With 2 bases removed from V and 4 bases from J, the gap between germline ends came to 8 bases.

This clonotype came up a few times. The rearrangement uses TRBV20-1 and TRBJ2-7, with 11 bases matching TRBD2. There are 16 residues in the CDR3. CDR1 and CDR2 (germline): DFQATT, SNEGSKA (reference sequence). The junction had 10 bases not matched to a gene; V was cut back by 0 bases and J by 6 bases. The CDR3 sequence: CSARDPLAGGSREQYF. The CDR3 nucleotides read TGCAGTGCTAGAGATCCGCTAGCGGGAGGCTCACGCGAGCAGTACTTC.

This sequence joins TRBV27 and TRBJ1-5, with D possibly TRBD1 on 6 matching bases. The length of the CDR3 is 14 residues. V lost 5 bases, J lost 5 bases, and 13 bases lay in between. Germline CDR1 reads MNHEY; CDR2 reads SMNVEV (reference sequence). CDR3 sequence: CASSPRQVDQPQHF. The CDR3 DNA sequence: TGTGCCAGCAGTCCCCGACAGGTCGATCAGCCCCAGCATTTT.

The chain links TRBV20-1 to TRBJ2-5; 10 nucleotides match TRBD1. Losses at the gene ends were 4 bases for V and 3 bases for J; bases not matched to a gene: 8. The CDR3 covers 15 residues. From germline, CDR1 is DFQATT and CDR2 SNEGSKA (reference sequence). The CDR3 loop reads CSAIRGGQGEETQYF. The CDR3 DNA follows: TGCAGTGCTATCCGGGGTGGACAGGGGGAAGAGACCCAGTACTTC.

The rearrangement joins TRBV20-1 to TRBJ2-7; TRBD2 agrees at 10 bases. This CDR3 spans 13 amino acids. Germline CDR1 DFQATT, CDR2 SNEGSKA (reference sequence). The DNA of the CDR3 is TGCGGAGGTAGCGGGGGGAATTCCTACGAGCAGTACTTC. Amino acids: CGGSGGNSYEQYF.

Only a few counts were recorded for this clonotype. The chain carries TRBV6-5 and TRBJ1-2; TRBD1 matches at 8 bases. Trimming cost V 2 bases and J 8 bases; bases outside gene matches: 7. This CDR3 comprises 14 residues. The V gene's germline CDR1 is MNHEY and CDR2 SVGAGI. In DNA, the CDR3 is TGTGCCAGCAGTTACCTTGCCAGGGGGCACGGCTACACCTTC. Protein: CASSYLARGHGYTF.

This clonotype was seen more than once but under ten times. The chain uses TRBV7-6 and TRBJ2-5, with 10 bases that match TRBD2. The CDR3 consists of 16 residues. Germline CDR1 is SGHVS and CDR2 is FNYEAQ. Unmatched junction bases numbered 14, after V lost 6 bases and J lost 7 bases. The CDR3 protein is CASSHLAGDLDGTQYF. CDR3 bases: TGTGCCAGCAGTCACCTAGCGGGAGATTTGGACGGGACCCAGTACTTC.

The chain joins TRBV12-3 or TRBV12-4 to TRBJ1-5; D not certain. V was cut by 3 bases and J by 7 bases, with 7 bases left in between. The CDR3 totals 12 residues. The CDR3 region is CASSFGRQPQHF. The CDR3, as DNA: TGTGCCAGCAGTTTCGGTCGGCAGCCCCAGCATTTT.

The CDR3 DNA reads as TGTGCCAGCAGCTGGGAGGGACAGGGGGCCGCAGATACGCAGTATTTT. It is translated as CASSWEGQGAADTQYF. This sequence joins TRBV7-9 and TRBJ2-3, with TRBD1 matching over 12 bases. Per germline, CDR1 SEHNR and CDR2 FQNEAQ (reference sequence). Germline trimming cut 4 bases from V and 4 bases from J; bases unmatched to any gene: 6. This CDR3 has 16 residues.

This clonotype was counted a single time. The chain's CDR3 is CSARDDQLFYNEQFF. The CDR3 coding sequence is TGCAGTGCTAGGGACGACCAACTTTTCTACAATGAGCAGTTCTTC. The chain carries TRBV20-1 and TRBJ2-1; no firm D call. Trimming removed 3 bases at V and 3 bases at J, with 15 bases between. Germline V CDR1 and CDR2: DFQATT, SNEGSKA (reference sequence). The CDR3 contains 15 residues.

This clonotype was found a few times. The chain couples TRBV11-1 to TRBJ2-1; 7 nucleotides match TRBD2. The junction had 13 bases not matched to a gene; V was cut back by 4 bases and J by 1 base. The CDR3 covers 18 residues. Germline CDR1 and CDR2: SGHAT and FQDESV (reference sequence). This chain's CDR3 is CASSSSLRLALSYNEQFF. The CDR3 DNA reads TGTGCCAGCAGCTCATCCCTTAGACTAGCCCTGTCCTACAATGAGCAGTTCTTC.

CDR3 coding DNA: TGTGCCAGCAGCGGACAGGTCGGCACTGAAGCTTTCTTT. Translating it yields CASSGQVGTEAFF. The chain has TRBV7-8 and TRBJ1-1; 7 bases align to TRBD1. Germline-derived CDR1 and CDR2 are SGHVS and FQNEAQ. The junction had 4 bases not matched to a gene; V was cut back by 5 bases and J by 4 bases. The CDR3 spans 13 residues.

This chain joins TRBV6-1 and TRBJ1-2; 9 bases are a match to TRBD1. Germline assignment: CDR1 MNHNS and CDR2 SASEGT. Trimming at V came to 5 bases and at J to 4 bases, leaving 11 bases not matched to a gene. CDR3 length equals 16 residues. The CDR3 loop is CASSKPDRGVIYGYTF. The CDR3 DNA follows: TGTGCCAGCAGTAAGCCAGACAGGGGGGTTATCTATGGCTACACCTTC.

This clonotype was counted only a few times. In DNA form, the CDR3 reads TGTGCCAGCAGCTTGGGTTGGGGCGCGGGTCGAGAGACCCAGTACTTC. Its translation is CASSLGWGAGRETQYF. The rearrangement uses TRBV5-6 and TRBJ2-5; D tentatively reads TRBD1 or TRBD2 (5 bases each). Trimming removed 0 bases at V and 4 bases at J, with 16 bases between. The length of the CDR3 is 16 residues. Germline V gives CDR1 SGHDT, CDR2 YYEEEE.

V is TRBV7-6 and J is TRBJ2-1; possible D gene TRBD1, 5 bases. The V and J ends lost 6 bases and 5 bases respectively, with 11 bases between them. The CDR3 loop spans 13 amino acids. The germline V gene has CDR1 SGHVS and CDR2 FNYEAQ. CDR3 sequence reads: CASSVGPHNEQFF. The CDR3 DNA is TGTGCCAGCAGTGTGGGGCCACACAATGAGCAGTTCTTC.

J is TRBJ2-2 and V is TRBV9, with 9 bases that match TRBD1. CDR1 is SGDLS, CDR2 YYNGEE, per germline. This CDR3 is 17 amino acids long. V shed 1 base and J 6 bases; nucleotides not matched to a gene: 10. The CDR3 nucleotides read TGTGCCAGCAGCGTAACGAGGGACAGGGTGGTTTCCGGGGAGCTGTTTTTT. Translated, it gives CASSVTRDRVVSGELFF. The whole variable domain, filled in from reference TRBV9 and TRBJ2-2, reads DSGVTQTPKHLITATGQRVTLRCSPRSGDLSVYWYQQSLDQGLQFLIQYYNGEERAKGNILERFSAQQFPDLHSELNLSSLELGDSALYFCASSVTRDRVVSGELFFGEGSRLTVL.